Reported below is one TCR beta chain. Its antigen is unknown. The PCR contained 60 Vbeta and 13 Jbeta primers. TCRdb's table, derived via immunoSEQ multiplex PCR, lists solely in-frame clones and lacks some. This table has 100,000 to 150,000 clones, 70% to 85% appearing once. The data stem from a study of cytomegalovirus exposure and HLA in healthy donors. General study findings and limits: Later analysis reportedly placed an Asian-associated ancestry cluster below the roughly 690-donor mean in N-insertions. In a later analysis, several top co-occurrence clusters appeared linked to parvovirus B19, influenza, CMV and Epstein-Barr virus. Immune exposure data for these donors was limited to CMV serostatus.

This sequence was found in a man aged 50-60 years in good health and CMV-seronegative. The specimen sequenced was PBMCs.

DNA of the CDR3: TGTGCCAGCAGCCAAGACGGGAGCACAGATACGCAGTATTTT. Its protein is CASSQDGSTDTQYF. The chain links TRBV4-2 to TRBJ2-3; D not certain. V was shortened by 0 bases and J by 0 bases, with 4 bases between the two germline ends. Germline CDR1 LGHNA, CDR2 YNFKEQ. The CDR3 spans 14 residues.